This T cell receptor beta chain was identified during a study of beta chain features in type 1 diabetes. Expressed TCRB transcripts were sequenced because the isolated RNA had all been reverse transcribed beforehand. Using immunoSEQ multiplex PCR, the repertoire was profiled, and TCRdb retains in-frame clones only, with some absent. The sample yields more than 250,000 clones, over 14% seen once. Study-level points and caveats: Within each of all four CD4+ subsets, Type 1 diabetes patients had TCRB CDR3s that were moderately but significantly shorter. Compared with healthy donors, patients appeared to share more similar naive, central memory and regulatory TCRB repertoires.

As to this clone: Its antigen is still unknown.

This TCR was sampled from a man aged 18 to 30 with type 1 diabetes. Sequenced material: naive CD4+ T cells from blood.

CDR3 sequence: CASSLGQGWSEKLFF. DNA for the CDR3: TGTGCCAGCAGCCTGGGACAGGGGTGGAGTGAAAAACTGTTTTTT. The chain is built from TRBV7-9 and TRBJ1-4; 10 bases fit TRBD1. Germline V gene data show CDR1 as SEHNR and CDR2 as FQNEAQ (reference sequence). V shed 5 bases, J shed 7 bases, and the junction held 7 bases outside the gene matches. CDR3 length: 15 amino acids.